A single sample gave rise to the 8 T cell receptor beta chains below, sequenced in a study of T cells in localized non-small cell lung cancer. Profiling relied on immunoSEQ multiplex PCR, and the TCRdb table lists in-frame clones only, not all of them. This sample yields tens of thousands of clones, of which about 85% are seen a single time; about 9.6% belongs to the top ten. The input for sequencing was peripheral blood, taken before any cancer treatment. The receptors derive from a man aged 35 to 69 with stage III squamous cell lung carcinoma.

The rearrangement uses TRBV9 and TRBJ2-5, with 7 nucleotides matching TRBD2. Unmatched junction bases numbered 8, after V lost 0 bases and J lost 3 bases. In germline, CDR1 is SGDLS, CDR2 YYNGEE. This CDR3 spans 16 amino acids. This CDR3 is CASSVVGRAGKETQYF. CDR3 nucleotides: TGTGCCAGCAGCGTAGTGGGGAGAGCGGGGAAAGAGACCCAGTACTTC.

The rearrangement uses TRBV5-1 and TRBJ1-4; TRBD1 matches at 8 bases. With V trimmed by 1 base and J by 7 bases, 6 bases remained unmatched. CDR1 and CDR2 (germline): SGHRS, YFSETQ. This CDR3 comprises 15 residues. CDR3 region: CASSLLTGGGEKLFF. The CDR3 DNA reads as TGCGCCAGCAGCTTGTTAACAGGGGGAGGTGAAAAACTGTTTTTT.

The rearrangement links TRBV5-1 to TRBJ2-2; 7 bases line up with TRBD1. V was clipped by 4 bases and J by 4 bases; unmatched bases: 7. The CDR3 totals 15 residues. Germline values: CDR1 SGHRS, CDR2 YFSETQ. The CDR3 region has the DNA TGCGCCAGCAGCAGGGGACAGATGGGCACCGGGGAGCTGTTTTTT. This gives the protein CASSRGQMGTGELFF. Full variable domain (rest looked up from reference TRBV5-1 and TRBJ2-2): KAGVTQTPRYLIKTRGQQVTLSCSPISGHRSVSWYQQTPGQGLQFLFEYFSETQRNKGNFPGRFSGRQFSNSRSEMNVSTLELGDSALYLCASSRGQMGTGELFFGEGSRLTVL.

This clone has a single count. The chain employs TRBV10-2 and TRBJ2-2, with D possibly matching TRBD1 (6 bases). Germline CDR1 WSHSY, CDR2 SAAADI. CDR3 length equals 14 residues. The V and J ends lost 6 bases and 5 bases respectively, with 13 bases between them. The CDR3: CASRRAGETGELFF. CDR3 nucleotides: TGCGCCAGCAGAAGGGCAGGGGAGACCGGGGAGCTGTTTTTT.

The chain is built from TRBV15 and TRBJ1-2; D gene ambiguous. In germline, CDR1 is LNHNV, CDR2 YYDKDF (reference sequence). The CDR3 contains 14 residues. V was trimmed by 1 base and J by 5 bases, leaving 11 bases between them. CDR3 coding DNA: TGTGCCACCAGCAGAGGGGGTCAGTCGTATGGCTACACCTTC. Its translation: CATSRGGQSYGYTF.

About this clone itself: At the DNA level, this CDR3 is encoded by other sequences in the same sample as well. The chain uses TRBV30 and TRBJ1-5; D is uncertain. The CDR3 has 15 amino acids. The V end was cut by 0 bases, the J end by 2 bases, with 11 bases between. The germline V gene has CDR1 GTSNPN and CDR2 SVGIG (reference sequence). Written as DNA, the CDR3 is TGTGCCTGGAGTGTAAGGGCACGGGGCAATCAGCCCCAGCATTTT. Translating it yields CAWSVRARGNQPQHF.

The V and J genes are TRBV2 and TRBJ2-2; 8 bases map to TRBD1. V shed 2 bases and J 2 bases; nucleotides not matched to a gene: 4. Germline assignment: CDR1 SNHLY and CDR2 FYNNEI. This CDR3 region has 16 residues. The CDR3 DNA reads as TGTGCCAGCAGTGAATCCACAGGGGGTAACACCGGGGAGCTGTTTTTT. It translates to CASSESTGGNTGELFF.

This chain connects TRBV6-5 to TRBJ1-3; TRBD1 agrees at 7 bases. The CDR3 runs to 13 residues. CDR1 and CDR2 from the germline V gene are MNHEY and SVGAGI. V gave up 7 bases and J gave up 4 bases; unmatched junction bases: 4. The CDR3 here is CASTWTGGNTIYF. In nucleotides, the CDR3 is TGTGCCAGCACCTGGACAGGAGGAAACACCATATATTTT.